This TCR beta chain appears in the sequencing data of a study of OX40 agonist ivuxolimab in advanced cancers. Study overall: Patients were 65% to 85% male with ages about 23 to 80, mean around 61.

Overall study findings and caveats: Nonresponders, in some cases, also had low normalized T-cell clonal expansion.

CDR1 is LGHNA, CDR2 YSLEER, per germline. J was trimmed by 2 bases and V by 0 bases; bases with no gene match: 3. The CDR3 sequence is 16 residues long. Clones were sequenced by immunoSEQ multiplex PCR, and TCRdb holds only the in-frame ones, with some missing. The data show under 20,000 clones, with roughly 80% seen just once and 21% held by the top ten. Comment on this clone: The antigen is undetermined.

This sequence was found in an adult with an advanced solid tumor such as melanoma, head and neck, liver or kidney cancer. The chain carries TRBV4-3 and TRBJ2-1, with 8 bases lining up with TRBD2. The source material was CD4+ or CD8+ T cells sorted from blood, sampled in a trial of the OX40 agonist ivuxolimab. The DNA for the CDR3 is TGCGCCAGCAGCCAAGATCGGGGGGGGCCCTACAATGAGCAGTTCTTC. It encodes CASSQDRGGPYNEQFF.